One and the same sample provided the 3 T cell receptor beta chains below, sequenced in a study of blood T cell repertoires in COVID-19. Sequencing was performed with immunoSEQ multiplex PCR; in TCRdb, only in-frame clones are kept and a portion is missing. Of around 150,000 clones listed, over 85% are singletons. The sequenced material came from peripheral blood. The receptors shown here come from a woman between 50 and 59 years old with acute or convalescent COVID-19.

This clone was picked up one time. V is TRBV4-3 and J is TRBJ1-2; the match to TRBD1 covers 10 bases. The V segment lost 0 bases and the J segment 3 bases; nucleotides outside the gene matches: 16. This CDR3 spans 20 amino acids. Germline CDR1 reads LGHNA; CDR2 reads YSLEER. The CDR3 DNA reads as TGCGCCAGCAGCCAAGATAGTTTTGGGGGACAGGGGTTTACGGACTATGGCTACACCTTC. Translation: CASSQDSFGGQGFTDYGYTF.

J is TRBJ1-2 and V is TRBV5-4; TRBD1 might be the D (5 bases). Germline CDR1 reads SGHNT; CDR2 reads YYREEE (reference sequence). V gave up 0 bases and J gave up 5 bases, with 8 bases separating them. The CDR3 extends over 13 amino acids. DNA of the CDR3: TGTGCCAGCAGCTTGGTAGGGGATTATGGCTACACCTTC. Residues: CASSLVGDYGYTF.

J is TRBJ1-2 and V is TRBV5-6; D remains ambiguous. This CDR3 comprises 12 residues. The germline gives CDR1 SGHDT, CDR2 YYEEEE. The V and J ends lost 0 bases and 8 bases respectively, with 8 bases between them. The CDR3 DNA follows: TGTGCCAGCAGCTTGGACGCGAAAGGCTACACCTTC. Protein product: CASSLDAKGYTF.